A single sample gave rise to the 17 T cell receptor beta chains below, sequenced in a study of spatial heterogeneity in lung cancer. TCRdb called the 5' RACE reads again in MiXCR, with one record for every CDR3 protein. The sample includes fewer than 65,000 distinct CDR3 sequences, 6.3% of them seen just once. Time point meaning: sample taken at primary tumor resection. Material: PBMCs, obtained at surgery. The receptors derive from a female donor with early-stage non-small cell lung cancer.

In its sample, this clonotype was seen a few times. J is TRBJ2-1 and V is TRBV10-3, with 7 nucleotides matching TRBD2. The germline gives CDR1 ENHRY, CDR2 SYGVKD. The CDR3 runs 15 residues. Trimming took 3 bases from V and 7 from J; bases not matched to a gene: 9. CDR3 nucleotide sequence: TGTGCCATCAGTGAAGCAGCGGGGCAGCGTAATGAGCAGTTCTTC. This codes for CAISEAAGQRNEQFF.

Many counts were recorded for this clonotype. The gene calls are TRBV25-1 and TRBJ1-2; D gene unclear. Germline CDR1 and CDR2: MGHDK and SYGVNS. This CDR3 region has 13 residues. V was cut by 4 bases and J by 4 bases, with 10 bases left in between. The CDR3, as DNA: TGTGCCAGCAGTGGATCCAACACCTATGGCTACACCTTC. Translated: CASSGSNTYGYTF.

This clonotype was counted many times. V usage is TRBV7-3 and J usage is TRBJ1-2, with a possible D match to TRBD1 (6 bases). Per the germline V gene, CDR1 is SGHTA and CDR2 is FQGTGA. The CDR3 consists of 14 residues. V gave up 4 bases and J gave up 2 bases, with 11 bases separating them. This CDR3 is CASSSGDLNYGYTF. In DNA form, the CDR3 reads TGTGCCAGCAGCTCAGGGGACCTAAACTATGGCTACACCTTC.

On this clonotype: A read error may explain this, as a much larger clone is one base away. CDR3 sequence (DNA): TGTGCTAGTGCGGAGTTCCGGGACGCCAGGAACACCGGGGAGCTGCTTTTT. This sequence encodes CASAEFRDARNTGELLF. This chain connects TRBV12-5 to TRBJ2-2, with D perhaps being TRBD1 or TRBD2 (5 bases each). Germline CDR1 is LGHNT and CDR2 is FRNRAP. CDR3 length: 17 residues. The full variable domain, in which reference TRBV12-5 and TRBJ2-2 provide the parts outside the CDR3, is DARVTQTPRHKVTEMGQEVTMRCQPILGHNTVFWYRQTMMQGLELLAYFRNRAPLDDSGMPKDRFSAEMPDATLATLKIQPSEPRDSAVYFCASAEFRDARNTGELLFGEGSRLTVL.

This chain uses TRBV5-1 with TRBJ2-7; the D is unclear. The CDR3 spans 14 residues. Trimming took 4 bases from V and 0 from J, leaving 11 bases between them. From germline, CDR1 is SGHRS and CDR2 YFSETQ. This CDR3 reads CASSPDGSSYEQYF. The CDR3 coding sequence is TGCGCCAGCAGCCCGGACGGTAGCTCCTACGAGCAGTACTTC.

This clonotype was observed at least ten times. The chain is built from TRBV27 and TRBJ2-7; D may be TRBD2 (6 bases). The germline CDR1 and CDR2 sequences are MNHEY and SMNVEV (reference sequence). Trimming left V 4 bases short and J 2 bases short, with 12 bases between. This CDR3 is 14 amino acids long. The CDR3 DNA sequence: TGTGCCAGCAGTTCCGGGACTCTGGCCTACGAGCAGTACTTC. Residues: CASSSGTLAYEQYF.

Ten or more counts support this clonotype. V is TRBV20-1 and J is TRBJ1-5, with 8 nucleotides matching TRBD1. The CDR3 covers 15 residues. J gave up 2 bases and V 1 base, and 4 bases lay outside the gene matches. Germline V gene data show CDR1 as DFQATT and CDR2 as SNEGSKA (reference sequence). This CDR3 is CSARGGTGGNQPQHF. The CDR3 bases are TGCAGTGCTAGAGGGGGGACAGGAGGCAATCAGCCCCAGCATTTT.

This clonotype showed up just a few times. CDR3 nucleotides: TGTGCCAGCAGCAAAGGGTCAGGGGGCCTGAACACTGAAGCTTTCTTT. This encodes CASSKGSGGLNTEAFF. The chain is built from TRBV21-1 and TRBJ1-1; the tabulated D call, TRBD1, remains unverified against the DNA. TRBV21-1 corresponds to a pseudogene. CDR3 size: 16 residues.

This clonotype was picked up many times. The chain joins TRBV28 to TRBJ2-1, with D hard to call. The V end lost 6 bases, the J end lost 13 bases, and 16 bases lay between the germline ends. This CDR3 comprises 12 residues. Germline CDR1 is MDHEN and CDR2 is SYDVKM. The CDR3 sequence is CASSSRLIFQFF. As DNA, the CDR3 is TGTGCCAGCAGCTCCCGACTGATTTTTCAGTTCTTC.

The J gene is TRBJ2-3, the V gene TRBV20-1; D unclear. V shed 1 base and J shed 2 bases, with 7 bases lying between them. Germline V gene sequence: CDR1 DFQATT, CDR2 SNEGSKA (reference sequence). The CDR3 extends over 13 amino acids. The CDR3 loop reads CSARALNTDTQYF. In DNA, the CDR3 is TGCAGTGCTAGAGCCCTTAACACAGATACGCAGTATTTT.

The chain recombines TRBV6-1 with TRBJ2-3; 8 nucleotides line up with TRBD1. The CDR3 is made up of 15 amino acids. J gave up 1 base and V 7 bases, and 7 bases lay outside the gene matches. CDR1 is MNHNS, CDR2 SASEGT, per germline. CDR3 loop: CASKRTGKGTDTQYF. In DNA form, the CDR3 reads TGTGCCAGCAAGAGGACAGGGAAGGGCACAGATACGCAGTATTTT.

This clonotype was counted only a few times. V and J are TRBV12-3 or TRBV12-4 and TRBJ2-5; 9 bases align to TRBD1. The CDR3 sequence is 16 residues long. Unmatched junction bases numbered 7, after V lost 2 bases and J lost 3 bases. CDR3 in amino acids: CASSLRPGQGKETQYF. The DNA of the CDR3 is TGTGCCAGCAGTTTACGGCCGGGACAGGGAAAAGAGACCCAGTACTTC.

The table lists this clonotype with many counts. This chain links TRBV3-1 with TRBJ1-5; no clear D gene. Germline-derived CDR1 and CDR2 are LGHDT and YNNKEL (reference sequence). The V end was cut by 1 base, the J end by 7 bases, with 11 bases between. The CDR3 spans 14 residues. The CDR3 DNA follows: TGTGCCAGCAGCCAAGCACACACTGCCCAGCCCCAGCATTTT. Residues: CASSQAHTAQPQHF.

V usage is TRBV20-1 and J usage is TRBJ2-5; tentatively, D is TRBD2 (5 bases). CDR3 size: 13 residues. The V end was cut by 6 bases, the J end by 3 bases, with 14 bases between. Germline lookup yields CDR1 DFQATT and CDR2 SNEGSKA (reference sequence). CDR3 in DNA: TGCAGTGCCAGAAGGGCGGGCGAAGAGACCCAGTACTTC. Translating it yields CSARRAGEETQYF.

This clonotype was seen many times. This sequence joins TRBV12-3 or TRBV12-4 and TRBJ1-5; a weak D match, TRBD1 (5 bases). V was clipped by 5 bases and J by 5 bases, with 7 bases between them. The CDR3 extends over 12 amino acids. The CDR3 spells CASSGGDQPQHF. In DNA, the CDR3 is TGTGCCAGCAGTGGAGGGGATCAGCCCCAGCATTTT.

Relative to its sample, this clonotype is medium-sized. The chain combines TRBV18 with TRBJ1-1; D call uncertain. This CDR3 spans 14 amino acids. CDR1 and CDR2 (germline): KGHSH, LQKENI. The V end was cut by 3 bases, the J end by 2 bases, with 10 bases between. CDR3 in amino acids: CASSPPTGNTEAFF. In DNA form, the CDR3 reads TGTGCCAGCTCACCGCCGACGGGCAACACTGAAGCTTTCTTT.

CDR3 loop: CAYGGWTEAFF. DNA for the CDR3: TGTGCCTACGGGGGTTGGACTGAAGCTTTCTTT. The genes are TRBV27 and TRBJ1-1; tentative D call: TRBD1 (5 bases). The germline V gene has CDR1 MNHEY and CDR2 SMNVEV (reference sequence). Trimming shortened V by 11 bases and J by 5 bases, and 12 bases separated the two germline ends. This CDR3 contains 11 residues.